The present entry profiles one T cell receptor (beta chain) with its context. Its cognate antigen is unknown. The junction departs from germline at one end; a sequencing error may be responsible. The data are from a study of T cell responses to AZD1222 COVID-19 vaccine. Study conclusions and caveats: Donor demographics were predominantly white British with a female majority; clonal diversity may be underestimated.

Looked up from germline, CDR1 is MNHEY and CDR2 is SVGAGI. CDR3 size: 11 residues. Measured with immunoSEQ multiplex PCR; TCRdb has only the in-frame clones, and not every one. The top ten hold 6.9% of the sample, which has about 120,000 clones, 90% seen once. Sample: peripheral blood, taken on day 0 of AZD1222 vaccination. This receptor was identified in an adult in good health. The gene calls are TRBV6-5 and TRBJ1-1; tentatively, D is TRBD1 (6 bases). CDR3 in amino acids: CASSYSRGLVF. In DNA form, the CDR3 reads TGTGCCAGCAGTTACTCCCGGGGGCTCGTCTTT.